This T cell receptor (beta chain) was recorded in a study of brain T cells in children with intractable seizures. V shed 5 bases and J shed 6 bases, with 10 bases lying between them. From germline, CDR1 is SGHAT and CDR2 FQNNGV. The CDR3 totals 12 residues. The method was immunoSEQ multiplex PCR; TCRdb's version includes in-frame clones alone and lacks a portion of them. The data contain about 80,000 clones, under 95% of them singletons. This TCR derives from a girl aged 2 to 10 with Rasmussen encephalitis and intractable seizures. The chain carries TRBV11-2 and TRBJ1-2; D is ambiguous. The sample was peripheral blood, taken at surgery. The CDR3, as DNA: TGTGCCAGCAGCCCCTGGACGGATGGCTACACCTTC. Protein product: CASSPWTDGYTF.